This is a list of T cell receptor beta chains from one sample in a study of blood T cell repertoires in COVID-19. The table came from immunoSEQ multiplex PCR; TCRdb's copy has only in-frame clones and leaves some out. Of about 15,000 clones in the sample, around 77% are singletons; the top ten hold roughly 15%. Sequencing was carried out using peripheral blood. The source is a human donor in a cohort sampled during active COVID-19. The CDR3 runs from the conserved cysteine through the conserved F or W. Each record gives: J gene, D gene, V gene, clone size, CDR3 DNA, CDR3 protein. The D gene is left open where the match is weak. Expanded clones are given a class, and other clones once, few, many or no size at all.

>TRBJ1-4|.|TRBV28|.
TGTGCCAGCAGTTGGACAGCAACTAATGAAAAACTGTTTTTT
CASSWTATNEKLFF
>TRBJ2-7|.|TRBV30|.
TGTGCCTGGAGTGGCAGGGGCCTGAGCGAGCAGTACTTC
CAWSGRGLSEQYF
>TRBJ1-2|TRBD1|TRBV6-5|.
TGTGCCAGCAGTTCCAGGGGGTCTTATGACTATGGCTACACCTTC
CASSSRGSYDYGYTF
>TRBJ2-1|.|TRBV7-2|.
TGTGCCAGCAGCTCAACAGGGGTAGCGGGAAGGTACAATGAGCAGTTCTTC
CASSSTGVAGRYNEQFF
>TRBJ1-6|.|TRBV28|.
TGTGCCAGCAGTTTAGGCTCCTTTTCACCCCTCCACTTT
CASSLGSFSPLHF
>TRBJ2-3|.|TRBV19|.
TGTGCCAGTAGTACGAGGCCTAAGGGGACAGATACGCAGTATTTT
CASSTRPKGTDTQYF
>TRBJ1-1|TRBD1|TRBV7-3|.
TGTGCCAGCAGCCGGCTTCAGGGGGCCCTCTGGAACACTGAAGCTTTCTTT
CASSRLQGALWNTEAFF
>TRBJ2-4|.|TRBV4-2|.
TGTGCCAGCAGCCAAGAAGTAAGGGGTGGAAACATTCAGTACTTC
CASSQEVRGGNIQYF
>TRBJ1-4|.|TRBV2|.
TGTGCCAGCACGCCGAGAAATGAAAAACTGTTTTTT
CASTPRNEKLFF
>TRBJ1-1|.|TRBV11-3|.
TGTGCCAGCAGCTTATATGGTATCGACAGCCCTGAAGCTTTCTTT
CASSLYGIDSPEAFF
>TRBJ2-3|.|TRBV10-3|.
TGTGCCATCAGTGAGTCGTCGGCAGGGCGGACAGATACGCAGTATTTT
CAISESSAGRTDTQYF
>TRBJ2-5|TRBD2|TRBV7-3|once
TGTGCCAGCAGCATTAACGGACTAGCAGAAGAGACCCAGTACTTC
CASSINGLAEETQYF
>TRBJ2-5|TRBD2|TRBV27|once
TGTGCCAGCAGTGGGGGGGGTGGTGAGACCCAGTACTTC
CASSGGGGETQYF
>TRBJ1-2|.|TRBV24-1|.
TGTGCCACCAGTGATTTAAAGGGGGAGGGCTACACCTTC
CATSDLKGEGYTF
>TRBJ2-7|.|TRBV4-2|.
TGTGCCAGCAGCCAAGAATGGGGGAGGGAGCAGTACTTC
CASSQEWGREQYF
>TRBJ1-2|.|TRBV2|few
TGTGCCAGCAGTTCGGACAGTCTGCGGGGCTACACCTTC
CASSSDSLRGYTF
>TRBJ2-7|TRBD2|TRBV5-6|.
TGTGCCAGCAGCTTTGGCCGCGGGGGGACCTACGAGCAGTACTTC
CASSFGRGGTYEQYF
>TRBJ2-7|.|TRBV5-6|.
TGTGCCAGCAGCTTGGCCTTGGTGGGGGGTAGCTACGAGCAGTACTTC
CASSLALVGGSYEQYF
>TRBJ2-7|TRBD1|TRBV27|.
TGTGCCAGCAGTTTCAGTGTGGGACAGGGGGTCTACGAGCAGTACTTC
CASSFSVGQGVYEQYF
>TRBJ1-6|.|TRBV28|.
TGTGCCAGCAAGTTAGGTCTCCTTCTGACAGATTCACCCCTCCACTTT
CASKLGLLLTDSPLHF
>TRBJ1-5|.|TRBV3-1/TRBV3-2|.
TGTGCCAGCAGCCAAGGATTAGGGGTGAATCAGCCCCAGCATTTT
CASSQGLGVNQPQHF
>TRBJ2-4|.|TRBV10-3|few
TGTGCCATCAGTGAGGGAGGATTAGCCAAAAACATTCAGTACTTC
CAISEGGLAKNIQYF
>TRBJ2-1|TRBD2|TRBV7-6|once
TGTGCCAGCAGCGAACTTACTAGCGGGGGGGAGCAGTTCTTC
CASSELTSGGEQFF
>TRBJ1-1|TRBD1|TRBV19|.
TGTGCCAGTAGTAAGGGGACAGGACAGGGGAACACTGAAGCTTTCTTT
CASSKGTGQGNTEAFF
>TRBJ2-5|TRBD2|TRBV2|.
TGTGCCAGCAGGGGACTAGCGGGAGCTATGGGGACCCAGTACTTC
CASRGLAGAMGTQYF
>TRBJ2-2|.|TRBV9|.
TGTGCCAGCAGCGTACAGGGTGGGGACGGGGAGCTGTTTTTT
CASSVQGGDGELFF
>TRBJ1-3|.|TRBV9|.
TGTGCCAGCGCCAGGGATCTGGGAAACACCATATATTTT
CASARDLGNTIYF
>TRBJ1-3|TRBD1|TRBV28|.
TGTGCCAGCAGCGGACAGGGGGCGGGGGGAAACACCATATATTTT
CASSGQGAGGNTIYF
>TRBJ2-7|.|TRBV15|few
TGTGCCACCAGCAGATCCGGGATCTACGAGCAGTACTTC
CATSRSGIYEQYF
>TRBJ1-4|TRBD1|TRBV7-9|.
TGTGCCAGCAGCTTATCGTTTGACAGGGGGAGTGAAAAACTGTTTTTT
CASSLSFDRGSEKLFF
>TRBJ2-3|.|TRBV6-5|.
TGTGCCAGCAGACTTAGCGGCTCTAGCACAGATACGCAGTATTTT
CASRLSGSSTDTQYF
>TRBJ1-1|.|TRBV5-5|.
TGTGCCAGCAGCTTGGACACCGGGAGGAACACTGAAGCTTTCTTT
CASSLDTGRNTEAFF
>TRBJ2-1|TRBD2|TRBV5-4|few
TGTGCCAGCAGCTCCAGACTAGCGGGGGCCTCCTACAATGAGCAGTTCTTC
CASSSRLAGASYNEQFF
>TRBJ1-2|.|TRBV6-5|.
TGTGCCAGCTCCCGAACGGGGGTGCCCTGGGTTGGCTACACCTTC
CASSRTGVPWVGYTF
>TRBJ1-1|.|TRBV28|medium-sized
TGTGCCAGCAGTGGATCCGACGGAGAGAACACTGAAGCTTTCTTT
CASSGSDGENTEAFF
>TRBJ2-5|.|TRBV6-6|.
TGTGCCAGCAGCGGACCGAATAGCGGACAAGAGACCCAGTACTTC
CASSGPNSGQETQYF
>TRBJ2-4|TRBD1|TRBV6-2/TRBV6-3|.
TGTGCCAGCAGTTATGTTATCGGACAGGGGGACGCCAAAAACATTCAGTACTTC
CASSYVIGQGDAKNIQYF
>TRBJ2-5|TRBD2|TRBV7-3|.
TGTGCCAGCAGCTTAACTGGTTCGGGAGGAGAGACCCAGTACTTC
CASSLTGSGGETQYF
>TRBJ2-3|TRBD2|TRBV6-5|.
TGTGCCAGCAGCCTCCTAGCGGGAGTGGCAGATACGCAGTATTTT
CASSLLAGVADTQYF
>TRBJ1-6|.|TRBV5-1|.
TGCGCCAGCAGCTTGGCCGCGGATCCATCACCCCTCCACTTT
CASSLAADPSPLHF
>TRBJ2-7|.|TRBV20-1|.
TGCAGTGCCCGGGACTCCTACGAGCAGTACTTC
CSARDSYEQYF
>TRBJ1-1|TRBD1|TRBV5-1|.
TGCGCCAGCAGCTTGGGACAGGGAATTGAAGCTTTCTTT
CASSLGQGIEAFF
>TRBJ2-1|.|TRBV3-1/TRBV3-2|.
TGTGCCAGCAGCCAAGGGCAGGGTTCCATTTACGAGCAGTTCTTC
CASSQGQGSIYEQFF
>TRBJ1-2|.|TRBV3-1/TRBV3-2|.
TGTGCCAGCAGCCCTTCCGCCTTTCGACAGGTTGAGAGTTATGGCTACACCTTC
CASSPSAFRQVESYGYTF
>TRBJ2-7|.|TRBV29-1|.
TGCAGCGTTGGAGGGACTCCAAGCTCCTACGAGCAGTACTTC
CSVGGTPSSYEQYF
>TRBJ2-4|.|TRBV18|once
TGTGCCAGCTCACCCGGGACTCAAGACGGAAACATTCAGTACTTC
CASSPGTQDGNIQYF
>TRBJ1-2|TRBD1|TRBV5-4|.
TGTGCCAGCAGCTTGTGGCAGGGGGCTTATGGCTACACCTTC
CASSLWQGAYGYTF
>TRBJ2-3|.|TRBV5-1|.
TGCGCCAGCAGCACGGACTATACAGATACGCAGTATTTT
CASSTDYTDTQYF
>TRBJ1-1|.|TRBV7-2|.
TGTGCCAGCAGCACCCAGGCGAACACTGAAGCTTTCTTT
CASSTQANTEAFF
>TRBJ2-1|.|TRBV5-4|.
TGTGCCAGCAGTCCGGGGCTCCTAGCGACCACCTACAATGAGCAGTTCTTC
CASSPGLLATTYNEQFF
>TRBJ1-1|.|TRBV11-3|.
TGTGCCAGCAGCCGAGGGAAAGCTGAAGCTTTCTTT
CASSRGKAEAFF
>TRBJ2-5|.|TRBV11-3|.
TGTGCCAGCAGCTTAGTGGCACAAGAGACCCAGTACTTC
CASSLVAQETQYF
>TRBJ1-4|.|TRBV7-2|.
TGTGCCAGCAGCTTAGGGGGGCAGACTAATGAAAAACTGTTTTTT
CASSLGGQTNEKLFF
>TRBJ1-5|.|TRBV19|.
TGTGCCAGTAGTATTACTAGTGGGGGCCCTCAGCCCCAGCATTTT
CASSITSGGPQPQHF
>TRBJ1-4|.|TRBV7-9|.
TGTGCCAGCAGCCATCAACGGACGGGGAGGGAAAAACTGTTTTTT
CASSHQRTGREKLFF
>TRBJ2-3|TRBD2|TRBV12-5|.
TGTGCTAGTGGTTTGCCCACAGCGGGGTCAGATACGCAGTATTTT
CASGLPTAGSDTQYF